This T cell receptor (beta chain) was captured in a study of CD8 T cells in ankylosing spondylitis. MiXCR was run by TCRdb on the 5' RACE reads, yielding one entry per CDR3 protein. The sample comprises approximately 250,000 distinct CDR3 sequences, around 8% of which are singletons, and 4.5% to 5% rests with the top ten. This clonotype has a count of ten or more. The CDR3 sequence is 11 residues long. CDR1 is MGHDK and CDR2 is SYGVNS in the germline V gene. V gave up 6 bases and J gave up 8 bases, with 10 bases separating them. The specimen sequenced was blood, either unsorted or a sorted T cell fraction (not recorded which). The sequence was obtained from a female donor with ankylosing spondylitis or in good health (not recorded which). The J gene is TRBJ1-1, the V gene TRBV25-1; D is undetermined. For the CDR3, the DNA is TGTGCCAGCAGCAAACCAGAGGAAGCTTTCTTT. Translated, it gives CASSKPEEAFF.